The 25 T cell receptor beta chains below all came from one sample that was sequenced in a study of regulatory T cells in long-lasting Graves disease. Libraries of TCR beta came from iRepertoire HTBI primers plus Arm-PCR of CDR3 regions. In TCRdb, the multiplex PCR reads were re-called with MiXCR into one record per CDR3 protein. The sample consists of some 340,000 distinct CDR3 sequences, roughly 25% of them appearing once. Time point of the sample: persistent/refractory GD, antithyroid drugs over 5 years with positive TRAb. RNA isolated from PBMCs was used to make the TCR library. Sequencing used peripheral blood mononuclear cells (PBMCs), obtained when the disease was refractory, from a patient treated with antithyroid drugs. The origin of the receptors is a woman in her forties with Graves disease.

This clonotype came up many times. This chain links TRBV11-2 with TRBJ2-7; no firm D call. Trimming pared 0 bases from V and 4 bases from J, leaving 10 bases between. Germline V gene sequence: CDR1 SGHAT, CDR2 FQNNGV. The CDR3 spans 14 residues. CDR3 bases: TGTGCCAGCAGCTTAGAGGCCCAGGAGTACGAGCAGTACTTC. Translating it yields CASSLEAQEYEQYF. Looking up the rest from reference TRBV11-2 and TRBJ2-7 gives the full variable domain: EAGVAQSPRYKIIEKRQSVAFWCNPISGHATLYWYQQILGQGPKLLIQFQNNGVVDDSQLPKDRFSAERLKGVDSTLKIQPAKLEDSAVYLCASSLEAQEYEQYFGPGTRLTVT.

V is TRBV20-1 and J is TRBJ2-7, with TRBD2 matching 7 bases. The CDR3 contains 13 residues. Germline V gene lookup returns CDR1 DFQATT and CDR2 SNEGSKA (reference sequence). V was pared by 0 bases and J by 3 bases, with 2 bases of the junction left unmatched. CDR3 bases: TGCAGTGCTAGAGACCTAGCGGACTACGAGCAGTACTTC. Its translation: CSARDLADYEQYF.

This clonotype was counted only a few times. The chain recombines TRBV27 with TRBJ2-7; TRBD2 aligns across 11 bases. In germline, CDR1 is MNHEY, CDR2 SMNVEV (reference sequence). This CDR3 has 15 residues. With V trimmed by 7 bases and J by 0 bases, 5 bases remained unmatched. The CDR3 loop is CASKGLAVNSYEQYF. The CDR3 coding sequence is TGTGCCAGCAAGGGACTAGCGGTAAACTCCTACGAGCAGTACTTC.

There are a few counts of this clonotype. The chain employs TRBV13 and TRBJ2-3, with 9 nucleotides matching TRBD2. Germline values: CDR1 PRHDT, CDR2 FYEKMQ (reference sequence). This CDR3 has 16 residues. V shed 3 bases and J 6 bases; nucleotides not matched to a gene: 10. Here the CDR3 reads CASSFGTSPQRDTQYF. The CDR3 bases are TGTGCCAGCAGCTTCGGGACTAGCCCCCAGAGGGATACGCAGTATTTT.

This clonotype was picked up a small number of times. The rearrangement links TRBV19 to TRBJ1-1, with D possibly being TRBD1 (6 bases). This CDR3 contains 18 residues. Germline assignment: CDR1 LNHDA and CDR2 SQIVND (reference sequence). V shed 5 bases and J shed 0 bases, with 22 bases lying between them. CDR3 amino acids: CASSLRWTALTMNTEAFF. The CDR3 DNA is TGTGCCAGTAGTCTCCGCTGGACAGCCCTAACCATGAACACTGAAGCTTTCTTT.

Points on this clonotype: An end of the junction differs from the germline gene, which may be a read error. This chain uses TRBV7-7 with TRBJ2-5, with D hard to call. The CDR3 runs 14 residues. Germline V gives CDR1 SSHAT, CDR2 FNYEAQ (reference sequence). CDR3 region: CASSLYGYQETQYF. In DNA, the CDR3 is TGTGCTAGCAGCTTATACGGGTACCAAGAGACCCAGTACTTC.

Of note for this clonotype: This may be a read error: a much more frequent sequence differs by one nucleotide. The chain uses TRBV10-3 and TRBJ1-4; 8 bases line up with TRBD1. Germline V lookup: CDR1 ENHRY, CDR2 SYGVKD. CDR3 length equals 15 residues. The CDR3 reads CAIGESHRGSEKLFF. The CDR3 DNA sequence: TGTGCCATCGGTGAGTCGCACAGGGGGAGTGAAAAACTGTTTTTT.

This chain joins TRBV10-3 and TRBJ2-2, with D uncertain. The CDR3 is made up of 15 amino acids. With 9 bases removed from V and 2 bases from J, the gap between germline ends came to 16 bases. Germline CDR1 reads ENHRY; CDR2 reads SYGVKD. CDR3 in DNA: TGTGCCATGAAAGGGATGGATGAAAACACCGGGGAGCTGTTTTTT. It is translated as CAMKGMDENTGELFF.

Ten or more counts support this clonotype. V usage is TRBV24-1 and J usage is TRBJ1-2; TRBD1 agrees at 7 bases. Germline values: CDR1 KGHDR, CDR2 SFDVKD. V was pared by 5 bases and J by 2 bases, with 4 bases of the junction left unmatched. This CDR3 is built from 14 residues. The CDR3 DNA follows: TGTGCCACCAGTGGTCCGGGACAGAACTATGGCTACACCTTC. This encodes CATSGPGQNYGYTF.

This clonotype has only a few counts. The CDR3 loop reads CASSESLRNTIYF. The CDR3 DNA reads as TGCGCCAGCAGTGAGTCCTTGCGAAACACCATATATTTT. The chain recombines TRBV10-1 with TRBJ1-3; D remains unclear. The CDR3 is made up of 13 amino acids. Trimming removed 0 bases from V and 5 bases from J, with 5 bases in between. The germline V gene has CDR1 WNHNN and CDR2 SYGVQD (reference sequence).

The J gene is TRBJ2-3, the V gene TRBV5-6, with D perhaps matching TRBD2 (7 bases). Trimming removed 3 bases at V and 2 bases at J, with 13 bases between. CDR3 length: 15 residues. The germline V gene encodes CDR1 SGHDT and CDR2 YYEEEE. The CDR3 is CASSYLAGATDTQYF. The CDR3 DNA reads as TGTGCCAGCAGCTATCTGGCGGGGGCCACAGATACGCAGTATTTT.

The V call is TRBV4-1, the J call TRBJ2-5, with 10 nucleotides matching TRBD2. The CDR3 is 16 amino acids. Looked up from germline, CDR1 is MGHRA and CDR2 is YSYEKL. J was trimmed by 7 bases and V by 0 bases; bases with no gene match: 8. For the CDR3, the DNA is TGCGCCAGCAGCCAAGATGGGGGGACTAGCGCGGTGACCCAGTACTTC. The encoded protein is CASSQDGGTSAVTQYF.

This chain uses TRBV20-1 with TRBJ1-2; TRBD1 might be the D (5 bases). Trimming pared 3 bases from V and 7 bases from J, leaving 15 bases between. Germline V gene data show CDR1 as DFQATT and CDR2 as SNEGSKA (reference sequence). This CDR3 region has 13 residues. The CDR3 nucleotides are TGCAGTGCTAGGAGTTTCGGGGACCGTGGCTACACCTTC. Amino acids: CSARSFGDRGYTF.

This clonotype was picked up many times. The rearrangement joins TRBV29-1 to TRBJ2-5, with 8 bases matching TRBD1. Trimming at V came to 6 bases and at J to 1 base, leaving 4 bases not matched to a gene. The CDR3 is 13 residues long. Germline-derived CDR1 and CDR2 are SQVTM and ANQGSEA. The CDR3 bases are TGCAGCGTCGCGACAGGGGCCCAAGAGACCCAGTACTTC. Its protein product is CSVATGAQETQYF.

The chain couples TRBV6-1 to TRBJ2-2; the D gene is possibly TRBD1 (5 bases). V lost 3 bases, J lost 12 bases, and 17 bases lay in between. This CDR3 is built from 14 residues. Germline-derived CDR1 and CDR2 are MNHNS and SASEGT. For the CDR3, the DNA is TGTGCCAGCAGTGATTCTCCCAGGGAAGGGAAGCTGTTTTTT. It specifies CASSDSPREGKLFF.

This chain joins TRBV20-1 and TRBJ1-2, with D possibly being TRBD1 (6 bases). With 0 bases removed from V and 4 bases from J, the gap between germline ends came to 12 bases. Germline V gives CDR1 DFQATT, CDR2 SNEGSKA (reference sequence). This CDR3 region has 14 residues. CDR3 residues: CSARDQTGSYGYTF. The CDR3 nucleotides read TGCAGTGCTAGAGATCAAACAGGGAGCTATGGCTACACCTTC.

The chain uses TRBV10-2 and TRBJ2-2; TRBD2 agrees at 8 bases. With V trimmed by 6 bases and J by 4 bases, 4 bases remained unmatched. Germline V gives CDR1 WSHSY, CDR2 SAAADI. This CDR3 comprises 14 residues. CDR3 region: CASSGGGGTGELFF. CDR3 in DNA: TGCGCCAGCAGCGGGGGGGGGGGCACCGGGGAGCTGTTTTTT.

This clonotype was found a few times. This may be a read error, as it is one base from a much larger clone. V gene TRBV28 combines with J gene TRBJ1-4; D gene uncertain. The CDR3 has 11 amino acids. CDR1 is MDHEN, CDR2 SYDVKM, per germline. CDR3 nucleotides: TGTGCCAGCAGCTCCAATGGAAAACTGTTTTTT. Encoded protein: CASSSNGKLFF.

Only one count was recorded for this clonotype. The V and J genes are TRBV7-9 and TRBJ1-6, with TRBD1 as a possible D gene (6 bases). The CDR3 has 15 amino acids. Trimming pared 4 bases from V and 4 bases from J, leaving 11 bases between. In germline, CDR1 is SEHNR, CDR2 FQNEAQ (reference sequence). The DNA of the CDR3 is TGTGCCAGCAGCTACACGGGACAATATAATTCACCCCTCCACTTT. Translated: CASSYTGQYNSPLHF.

CDR3 sequence reads: CSVTAYQETQYF. In nucleotides, the CDR3 is TGCAGCGTCACAGCGTACCAAGAGACCCAGTACTTC. The rearrangement links TRBV29-1 to TRBJ2-5, with D unresolved. Germline V lookup: CDR1 SQVTM, CDR2 ANQGSEA. The CDR3 totals 12 residues. Trimming removed 6 bases from V and 0 bases from J, with 8 bases in between.

The CDR3 DNA follows: TGTGCCAGCAGTTACCCCCGAGGCGGGACCTCCTACGAGCAGTACTTC. Translating it yields CASSYPRGGTSYEQYF. The chain employs TRBV6-2 or TRBV6-3 and TRBJ2-7; D is possibly TRBD2 (6 bases). Germline values: CDR1 MNHEY, CDR2 SVGEGT. The CDR3 has 16 residues. Between the trimmed V and J ends, which lost 2 bases and 0 bases, there was a span of 14 bases.

This clonotype was observed at least ten times. The rearrangement links TRBV2 to TRBJ2-7; D is ambiguous. The CDR3 contains 11 residues. Deletions cut 3 bases from V and 2 bases from J, with 2 bases between. Germline CDR1 and CDR2: SNHLY and FYNNEI. This CDR3 is CASSDTYEQYF. CDR3 bases: TGTGCCAGCAGTGATACCTACGAGCAGTACTTC.

At least ten counts were recorded for this clonotype. The chain employs TRBV7-9 and TRBJ2-5; D unclear. In germline, CDR1 is SEHNR, CDR2 FQNEAQ (reference sequence). V lost 1 base and J lost 5, with 11 bases in between. The CDR3 consists of 14 residues. CDR3 protein: CASSLGFVGETQYF. Here the CDR3 DNA reads TGTGCCAGCAGCTTAGGTTTCGTCGGGGAGACCCAGTACTTC.

This clonotype turned up a few times. This chain uses TRBV27 with TRBJ1-4; D is uncertain. V was trimmed by 5 bases and J by 5 bases, leaving 15 bases between them. Germline V gene sequence: CDR1 MNHEY, CDR2 SMNVEV (reference sequence). The CDR3 sequence is 15 residues long. This CDR3 reads CASSPQGPRNEKLFF. The CDR3 DNA is TGTGCCAGCAGTCCACAAGGCCCGCGAAATGAAAAACTGTTTTTT.

This clonotype has ten or more counts. V is TRBV6-1 and J is TRBJ2-7, with TRBD2 matching over 15 bases. Germline CDR1 and CDR2: MNHNS and SASEGT. The CDR3 sequence is 16 residues long. The V gene end was trimmed by 6 bases and the J gene end by 4 bases; junction bases not matched to a gene: 7. As DNA, the CDR3 is TGTGCCAGCAGATCCAGGACTAGCGGGAGGGTATACGAGCAGTACTTC. It is translated as CASRSRTSGRVYEQYF.